The rows below give T cell receptor beta chains drawn from one sample of a study of blood T cell repertoires in COVID-19. Assay used: immunoSEQ multiplex PCR; TCRdb lists only in-frame clones, some missing. This repertoire shows 150,000 to 200,000 clones, more than 75% found once; its top ten account for around a sixth. The sequenced material came from PBMCs or T cells enriched from blood (not recorded which). Every receptor here comes from a woman between 50 and 59 years old who had recovered from COVID-19. Both conserved end residues are part of each CDR3. D genes are given only for firm matches. Not every row has a clone size; where given, it reads once, few, many or a size class.

d_gene: TRBD2
abundance: NA
v_gene: TRBV7-6
j_gene: TRBJ2-3
CDR3aa: CASSGVAGAEDTQYF
CDR3nt: TGTGCCAGCAGCGGGGTAGCGGGAGCGGAAGATACGCAGTATTTT

d_gene: TRBD1
abundance: NA
v_gene: TRBV27
j_gene: TRBJ1-4
CDR3aa: CASSLGQGTNEKLFF
CDR3nt: TGTGCCAGCAGTCTCGGACAGGGGACTAATGAAAAACTGTTTTTT

d_gene: TRBD1
abundance: NA
v_gene: TRBV5-1
j_gene: TRBJ2-5
CDR3aa: CASSLGQGETQYF
CDR3nt: TGCGCCAGCAGCTTGGGACAGGGAGAGACCCAGTACTTC

d_gene: NA
abundance: few
v_gene: TRBV19
j_gene: TRBJ2-2
CDR3aa: CASTLSGTGELFF
CDR3nt: TGTGCCAGTACCCTTAGTGGCACCGGGGAGCTGTTTTTT

d_gene: TRBD2
abundance: NA
v_gene: TRBV10-3
j_gene: TRBJ2-1
CDR3aa: CAIGTSGENEQFF
CDR3nt: TGTGCCATCGGGACTAGCGGGGAGAATGAGCAGTTCTTC

d_gene: NA
abundance: once
v_gene: TRBV6-2/TRBV6-3
j_gene: TRBJ2-7
CDR3aa: CASSRTRPMAYEQYF
CDR3nt: TGTGCCAGCAGCCGTACGAGGCCGATGGCCTACGAGCAGTACTTC

d_gene: NA
abundance: NA
v_gene: TRBV7-2
j_gene: TRBJ1-1
CDR3aa: CASRSEAFF
CDR3nt: TGTGCCAGCAGGAGTGAAGCTTTCTTT

d_gene: NA
abundance: NA
v_gene: TRBV28
j_gene: TRBJ1-1
CDR3aa: CASSSGVEAFF
CDR3nt: TGTGCCAGCAGTTCGGGTGTTGAAGCTTTCTTT

d_gene: TRBD2
abundance: few
v_gene: TRBV27
j_gene: TRBJ2-7
CDR3aa: CASSSSPLAGVEYF
CDR3nt: TGTGCCAGCAGTTCCTCCCCACTAGCGGGAGTGGAGTACTTC

d_gene: NA
abundance: NA
v_gene: TRBV4-1
j_gene: TRBJ2-5
CDR3aa: CASSQEQGETQYF
CDR3nt: TGCGCCAGCAGCCAAGAACAGGGAGAGACCCAGTACTTC

d_gene: TRBD1
abundance: NA
v_gene: TRBV6-5
j_gene: TRBJ1-1
CDR3aa: CASSPWTGGEAFF
CDR3nt: TGTGCCAGCAGTCCCTGGACAGGAGGTGAAGCTTTCTTT

d_gene: TRBD2
abundance: NA
v_gene: TRBV13
j_gene: TRBJ2-2
CDR3aa: CASSFKSSGWDTGELFF
CDR3nt: TGTGCCAGCAGCTTCAAATCTAGCGGGTGGGACACCGGGGAGCTGTTTTTT

d_gene: NA
abundance: NA
v_gene: TRBV6-5
j_gene: TRBJ2-7
CDR3aa: CASSNSGGAYEQYF
CDR3nt: TGTGCCAGCAGCAACTCTGGGGGCGCCTACGAGCAGTACTTC

d_gene: NA
abundance: NA
v_gene: TRBV3-1/TRBV3-2
j_gene: TRBJ2-5
CDR3aa: CASSQNANQAGQTQYF
CDR3nt: TGTGCCAGCAGCCAAAACGCGAACCAGGCGGGTCAGACCCAGTACTTC

d_gene: TRBD2
abundance: NA
v_gene: TRBV28
j_gene: TRBJ2-7
CDR3aa: CASSLAGGGAIEQYF
CDR3nt: TGTGCCAGCAGTTTAGCGGGGGGCGGGGCTATCGAGCAGTACTTC

d_gene: TRBD2
abundance: NA
v_gene: TRBV18
j_gene: TRBJ2-7
CDR3aa: CASSPRPGLAGEQYF
CDR3nt: TGTGCCAGCTCACCACGACCGGGACTAGCAGGAGAGCAGTACTTC

d_gene: NA
abundance: once
v_gene: TRBV7-9
j_gene: TRBJ2-7
CDR3aa: CASSLRGARNYEQYF
CDR3nt: TGTGCCAGCAGCCTCCGTGGGGCCCGTAACTACGAGCAGTACTTC

d_gene: NA
abundance: NA
v_gene: TRBV4-3
j_gene: TRBJ1-1
CDR3aa: CASSQEPGANTEAFF
CDR3nt: TGCGCCAGCAGCCAAGAGCCAGGGGCAAACACTGAAGCTTTCTTT

d_gene: NA
abundance: NA
v_gene: TRBV5-4
j_gene: TRBJ2-2
CDR3aa: CASSLNRRSTGELFF
CDR3nt: TGTGCCAGCAGCTTGAATAGGAGGAGCACCGGGGAGCTGTTTTTT

d_gene: TRBD2
abundance: NA
v_gene: TRBV28
j_gene: TRBJ2-7
CDR3aa: CASGTSGLRYF
CDR3nt: TGTGCCAGCGGTACTAGCGGGTTGCGGTACTTC

d_gene: TRBD1
abundance: NA
v_gene: TRBV5-1
j_gene: TRBJ2-1
CDR3aa: CASTSGGQGVDEQFF
CDR3nt: TGCGCCAGCACCTCAGGGGGACAGGGTGTTGATGAGCAGTTCTTC

d_gene: NA
abundance: NA
v_gene: TRBV30
j_gene: TRBJ1-5
CDR3aa: CAWSVRIGKGNQPQHF
CDR3nt: TGTGCCTGGAGTGTAAGAATCGGGAAGGGCAATCAGCCCCAGCATTTT

d_gene: TRBD2
abundance: few
v_gene: TRBV3-1/TRBV3-2
j_gene: TRBJ2-5
CDR3aa: CASSSHSGRRGTQYF
CDR3nt: TGTGCCAGCAGCTCACATAGCGGGAGACGCGGGACCCAGTACTTC

d_gene: NA
abundance: NA
v_gene: TRBV18
j_gene: TRBJ2-2
CDR3aa: CASSPGGRNTGELFF
CDR3nt: TGTGCCAGCTCGCCAGGAGGGAGGAACACCGGGGAGCTGTTTTTT

d_gene: NA
abundance: NA
v_gene: TRBV11-3
j_gene: TRBJ2-1
CDR3aa: CASSLGRSSYNEQFF
CDR3nt: TGTGCCAGCAGCTTAGGCCGGAGCTCCTACAATGAGCAGTTCTTC

d_gene: NA
abundance: NA
v_gene: TRBV5-1
j_gene: TRBJ1-1
CDR3aa: CASSLSNTEAFF
CDR3nt: TGCGCCAGCAGCTTGTCAAACACTGAAGCTTTCTTT

d_gene: NA
abundance: NA
v_gene: TRBV12-3/TRBV12-4
j_gene: TRBJ1-2
CDR3aa: CASSGLGGYGYTF
CDR3nt: TGTGCCTCATCAGGCTTAGGGGGCTATGGCTACACCTTC

d_gene: TRBD2
abundance: once
v_gene: TRBV7-8
j_gene: TRBJ2-7
CDR3aa: CASSPVAGTYEQYF
CDR3nt: TGTGCCAGCAGCCCCGTAGCGGGCACCTACGAGCAGTACTTC

d_gene: NA
abundance: NA
v_gene: TRBV5-6
j_gene: TRBJ2-5
CDR3aa: CASSLAGADETQYF
CDR3nt: TGTGCCAGCAGCTTGGCGGGAGCGGATGAGACCCAGTACTTC

d_gene: NA
abundance: many
v_gene: TRBV27
j_gene: TRBJ1-4
CDR3aa: CASRWGGATNEKLFF
CDR3nt: TGTGCCAGCAGGTGGGGGGGTGCAACTAATGAAAAACTGTTTTTT

d_gene: NA
abundance: NA
v_gene: TRBV6-5
j_gene: TRBJ1-2
CDR3aa: CASSFQGGDYGYTF
CDR3nt: TGTGCCAGCAGTTTCCAGGGTGGGGACTATGGCTACACCTTC

d_gene: TRBD2
abundance: NA
v_gene: TRBV11-2
j_gene: TRBJ2-3
CDR3aa: CASSLFATSGTDTQYF
CDR3nt: TGTGCCAGCAGCTTATTTGCGACTAGCGGTACAGATACGCAGTATTTT

d_gene: NA
abundance: NA
v_gene: TRBV4-3
j_gene: TRBJ2-3
CDR3aa: CASSQEIAASTDTQYF
CDR3nt: TGCGCCAGCAGCCAGGAGATAGCGGCTAGCACAGATACGCAGTATTTT

d_gene: TRBD1
abundance: NA
v_gene: TRBV6-4
j_gene: TRBJ1-2
CDR3aa: CASSDAPSRGAYYGYTF
CDR3nt: TGTGCCAGCAGTGACGCCCCTTCCAGGGGGGCTTACTATGGCTACACCTTC

d_gene: NA
abundance: NA
v_gene: TRBV9
j_gene: TRBJ2-2
CDR3aa: CASSAALVSGELFF
CDR3nt: TGTGCCAGCAGCGCCGCTCTAGTTTCCGGGGAGCTGTTTTTT

d_gene: NA
abundance: NA
v_gene: TRBV5-3
j_gene: TRBJ2-7
CDR3aa: CARSSVGLVSGVLPYEQYF
CDR3nt: TGTGCCAGAAGCTCTGTAGGCCTCGTTTCGGGAGTCCTACCCTACGAGCAGTACTTC

d_gene: NA
abundance: once
v_gene: TRBV10-1
j_gene: TRBJ2-1
CDR3aa: CASSESPDSGNAQFF
CDR3nt: TGCGCCAGCAGTGAGTCCCCGGACAGCGGTAATGCGCAGTTCTTC

d_gene: NA
abundance: NA
v_gene: TRBV28
j_gene: TRBJ1-1
CDR3aa: CASRDFTPINTEAFF
CDR3nt: TGTGCCAGCAGGGACTTCACCCCCATTAACACTGAAGCTTTCTTT

d_gene: TRBD1
abundance: NA
v_gene: TRBV28
j_gene: TRBJ1-5
CDR3aa: CVSQGINQPQHF
CDR3nt: TGTGTCTCACAGGGGATAAATCAGCCCCAGCATTTT

d_gene: NA
abundance: few
v_gene: TRBV28
j_gene: TRBJ1-5
CDR3aa: CASSYWAGENQPQHF
CDR3nt: TGTGCCAGCAGCTACTGGGCAGGGGAGAATCAGCCCCAGCATTTT

d_gene: TRBD1
abundance: few
v_gene: TRBV2
j_gene: TRBJ1-2
CDR3aa: CATREVLRDRTDGYTF
CDR3nt: TGTGCCACCCGAGAGGTCCTACGGGACAGAACCGATGGCTACACCTTC

d_gene: TRBD1
abundance: NA
v_gene: TRBV9
j_gene: TRBJ1-6
CDR3aa: CASSPTGGNSPLHF
CDR3nt: TGTGCCAGCAGCCCAACAGGGGGAAATTCACCCCTCCACTTT

d_gene: NA
abundance: NA
v_gene: TRBV28
j_gene: TRBJ2-1
CDR3aa: CASSSRVTPHNEQFF
CDR3nt: TGTGCCAGCAGTTCGCGAGTAACCCCCCACAATGAGCAGTTCTTC

d_gene: TRBD2
abundance: NA
v_gene: TRBV6-5
j_gene: TRBJ2-5
CDR3aa: CASRLAGGGETQYF
CDR3nt: TGTGCCAGCAGACTAGCGGGAGGAGGGGAGACCCAGTACTTC

d_gene: NA
abundance: NA
v_gene: TRBV27
j_gene: TRBJ2-1
CDR3aa: CASTPGSSYNEQFF
CDR3nt: TGTGCCAGCACCCCCGGGAGCTCCTACAATGAGCAGTTCTTC

d_gene: NA
abundance: NA
v_gene: TRBV4-3
j_gene: TRBJ1-1
CDR3aa: CASSPRVLNTEAFF
CDR3nt: TGCGCCAGCAGCCCCAGGGTACTGAACACTGAAGCTTTCTTT

d_gene: TRBD2
abundance: NA
v_gene: TRBV6-5
j_gene: TRBJ2-1
CDR3aa: CASKQGLAGYNEQFF
CDR3nt: TGTGCCAGCAAACAAGGACTAGCGGGATACAATGAGCAGTTCTTC

d_gene: NA
abundance: few
v_gene: TRBV4-1
j_gene: TRBJ1-3
CDR3aa: CASSHGRGNTIYF
CDR3nt: TGCGCCAGCAGCCACGGGAGAGGAAACACCATATATTTT

d_gene: TRBD2
abundance: NA
v_gene: TRBV6-6
j_gene: TRBJ2-7
CDR3aa: CASSSGLAPPQQYF
CDR3nt: TGTGCCAGCAGCTCGGGACTAGCGCCACCTCAGCAGTACTTC

d_gene: NA
abundance: NA
v_gene: TRBV5-6
j_gene: TRBJ1-2
CDR3aa: CASSTPQARSGYTF
CDR3nt: TGTGCCAGCAGCACCCCGCAGGCTCGATCTGGCTACACCTTC

d_gene: NA
abundance: NA
v_gene: TRBV21-1
j_gene: TRBJ2-7
CDR3aa: CASSKGGGQPKRSYEQYF
CDR3nt: TGTGCCAGCAGCAAAGGAGGGGGACAGCCTAAACGCTCCTACGAGCAGTACTTC

d_gene: TRBD1
abundance: NA
v_gene: TRBV15
j_gene: TRBJ2-5
CDR3aa: CATSSLGTVQETQYF
CDR3nt: TGTGCCACCAGCAGTCTTGGGACAGTCCAAGAGACCCAGTACTTC

d_gene: TRBD1
abundance: NA
v_gene: TRBV7-3
j_gene: TRBJ1-2
CDR3aa: CASSSQTGGSGGYTF
CDR3nt: TGTGCCAGCAGCTCCCAGACAGGGGGGTCTGGGGGCTACACCTTC

d_gene: NA
abundance: NA
v_gene: TRBV18
j_gene: TRBJ2-2
CDR3aa: CASSLRRGDTGELFF
CDR3nt: TGTGCCAGCTCACTTCGCAGGGGGGACACCGGGGAGCTGTTTTTT